The TCR beta chain described here comes from a study of identical twins. Study observations and caveats: Carriage of fewer insertions was seen in abundant cord blood beta clonotypes, whereas memory repertoires showed none. The authors noted that invariant MAIT and iNKT cells could partly confound zero-insertion analyses. Out-of-frame alpha sequences common to twins exhibited a surplus of low generation probability.

TCRdb recomputed calls from the 5' RACE reads with MiXCR, one row per CDR3 protein. The table lists about 240,000 distinct CDR3 sequences, 10% to 15% of them singletons. This clonotype showed up just a few times. Its cognate antigen is unknown. CDR1 is DFQATT and CDR2 is SNEGSKA in the germline V gene (reference sequence). The germline V and J ends were trimmed by 5 bases and 0 bases, with 11 bases remaining between them. The CDR3 sequence is 14 residues long. This sample was also put to use in a study of yellow fever vaccine responses in identical twins. As reported in that work: Twins' vaccine T cell responses were reported to seem partly convergent and partly personalized.

Material for sequencing was memory (CD45RO+) T cells sorted from blood. The sequence was collected from a woman younger than 30 in good health. The genes are TRBV20-1 and TRBJ2-1, with unresolved D. The CDR3 spells CSAGIRSSYNEQFF. The CDR3 DNA sequence: TGCAGTGCTGGAATTCGGAGCTCCTACAATGAGCAGTTCTTC.